These 21 T cell receptor beta chains originate from one sample sequenced in a study of early T cells in non-severe SARS-CoV-2 infection. MiXCR, applied by TCRdb to the 5' RACE reads, yields one record per CDR3 protein. The table has 70,000 to 95,000 distinct CDR3 sequences, 14% to 15% seen once; the top ten hold about 0.58%. Material for sequencing was whole blood. Receptors originate from an adult who was a healthcare worker with PCR-confirmed SARS-CoV-2 infection or an uninfected control (not recorded which).

Details on this clonotype: A junction end diverges from the germline sequence, so it may reflect a read error. V is TRBV12-5 and J is TRBJ2-4, with D perhaps matching TRBD2 (5 bases). CDR1 is LGHNT, CDR2 FRNRAP, per germline. This CDR3 contains 12 residues. CDR3 in DNA: TGTGCTAGTGGTTTGGGCGGGCTCCCGACTCACTTC. Encoded protein: CASGLGGLPTHF.

The chain joins TRBV21-1 to TRBJ2-7; the table gives TRBD1 as D, unverified against the DNA. TRBV21-1 is marked as a pseudogene. This CDR3 has 16 amino acids. CDR3 residues: CASSKEAQGWSGEQYV. CDR3 nucleotides: TGTGCCAGCAGCAAAGAGGCACAGGGGTGGTCGGGGGAGCAGTACGTC.

This clonotype was observed a few times. V gene TRBV5-1 combines with J gene TRBJ2-3; D tentatively fits TRBD1 or TRBD2 (5 bases each). This CDR3 spans 14 amino acids. From germline, CDR1 is SGHRS and CDR2 YFSETQ. Trimming cost V 1 base and J 2 bases, with 8 bases left between them. The CDR3, as DNA: TGCGCCAGCAGCTTGCGAGGGGACACAGATACGCAGTATTTT. Its protein is CASSLRGDTDTQYF.

The CDR3 DNA follows: TGTGCCAGCAGCCAAGATGGCGGCAGAAACTCCTACGAGCAGTACGTC. Translated, it gives CASSQDGGRNSYEQYV. The gene calls are TRBV3-1 and TRBJ2-7; no firm D call. V lost 0 bases and J lost 0, with 12 bases in between. CDR1 is LGHDT and CDR2 is YNNKEL in the germline V gene (reference sequence). The CDR3 consists of 16 residues.

The V gene is TRBV18, the J gene TRBJ2-4, with D perhaps TRBD1 (5 bases). The germline CDR1 and CDR2 sequences are KGHSH and LQKENI. Deletions cut 3 bases from V and 3 bases from J, with 9 bases between. The CDR3 contains 14 residues. The DNA for the CDR3 is TGTGCCAGCTCACCCGGACATGGCAAAAACATTCAGTACTTC. This codes for CASSPGHGKNIQYF.

The rearrangement uses TRBV3-1 and TRBJ2-3, with 7 bases identical to TRBD1. CDR1 is LGHDT, CDR2 YNNKEL, per germline (reference sequence). The CDR3 extends over 15 amino acids. J was trimmed by 0 bases and V by 4 bases; bases with no gene match: 4. The CDR3 nucleotides are TGTGCCAGCAGCCTCAGGGGGTCTAGCACAGATACGCAGTATTTT. Amino acids: CASSLRGSSTDTQYF.

The gene calls are TRBV12-5 and TRBJ2-7; the match to TRBD2 covers 7 bases. The CDR3 totals 13 residues. V shed 6 bases and J 4 bases; nucleotides not matched to a gene: 6. Germline V gene lookup returns CDR1 LGHNT and CDR2 FRNRAP. The CDR3 loop is CASGYGEGYEQYV. The CDR3 nucleotides are TGTGCTAGTGGCTATGGGGAGGGGTACGAGCAGTACGTC.

The table lists this clonotype with a few counts. The chain carries TRBV12-3 or TRBV12-4 and TRBJ2-5; TRBD2 is a possible D gene (6 bases). Trimming took 3 bases from V and 2 from J, leaving 10 bases between them. The CDR3 length is 14 residues. For the CDR3, the DNA is TGTGCCAGCAGTTTGGGACTTACACAAGAGACCCAGTACTTC. This sequence encodes CASSLGLTQETQYF.

This clonotype showed up just a few times. The rearrangement joins TRBV7-8 to TRBJ1-5; 11 positions match TRBD1. The CDR3 is 17 residues long. Germline trimming cut 5 bases from V and 0 bases from J; bases unmatched to any gene: 6. CDR1 is SGHVS and CDR2 is FQNEAQ in the germline V gene. The CDR3 protein is CASSLRDRGVSNQPQHF. CDR3 nucleotide sequence: TGTGCCAGCAGCCTCCGGGACAGGGGGGTTAGCAATCAGCCCCAGCATTTT. The complete variable domain, with remaining parts taken from reference TRBV7-8 and TRBJ1-5, reads GAGVSQSPRYKVAKRGQDVALRCDPISGHVSLFWYQQALGQGPEFLTYFQNEAQLDKSGLPSDRFFAERPEGSVSTLKIQRTQQEDSAVYLCASSLRDRGVSNQPQHFGDGTRLSIL.

This chain uses TRBV30 with TRBJ2-1, with a weak D call TRBD2 (5 bases). This CDR3 comprises 13 residues. Germline V CDR1 and CDR2: GTSNPN, SVGIG (reference sequence). The V end lost 0 bases, the J end lost 3 bases, and 6 bases lay between the germline ends. The CDR3 spells CAWSVEDYNEQFF. CDR3 bases: TGTGCCTGGAGTGTGGAGGACTACAATGAGCAGTTCTTC.

This clonotype was detected a few times. This sequence joins TRBV5-1 and TRBJ1-6; D not certain. This CDR3 has 15 amino acids. V gave up 4 bases and J gave up 7 bases, with 15 bases separating them. Germline V gene sequence: CDR1 SGHRS, CDR2 YFSETQ. The CDR3: CASSRRGFGNSPLHF. CDR3 DNA sequence: TGCGCCAGCAGCCGACGTGGGTTCGGGAATTCACCCCTCCACTTT.

This clonotype was detected a few times. The chain uses TRBV3-1 and TRBJ2-3; D gene uncertain. Germline V gene lookup returns CDR1 LGHDT and CDR2 YNNKEL (reference sequence). The V and J ends lost 2 bases and 2 bases respectively, with 8 bases between them. The CDR3 length is 14 residues. The CDR3 DNA is TGTGCCAGCAGCCAACACATCCTCACAGATACGCAGTATTTT. Its translation is CASSQHILTDTQYF.

J is TRBJ2-1 and V is TRBV12-3 or TRBV12-4, with D possibly TRBD2 on 6 matching bases. The length of the CDR3 is 17 residues. Trimming took off 2 bases at V and 0 bases at J, with 14 bases between the two ends. CDR3 bases: TGTGCCAGCAGTTTACTCGCCGGGGGACCCTCCTACAATGAGCAGTTCTTC. Protein: CASSLLAGGPSYNEQFF.

This clonotype turned up a few times. V usage is TRBV5-1 and J usage is TRBJ2-3; D call uncertain. The CDR3 contains 17 residues. V lost 0 bases, J lost 4 bases, and 18 bases lay in between. Germline-derived CDR1 and CDR2 are SGHRS and YFSETQ. In DNA form, the CDR3 reads TGCGCCAGCAGCTTGGAGGTTTCGGGCCTTGGGGCAGATACGCAGTATTTT. It specifies CASSLEVSGLGADTQYF.

The chain employs TRBV12-3 or TRBV12-4 and TRBJ1-1; a weak D match, TRBD1 (5 bases). V lost 6 bases and J lost 6, with 17 bases in between. This CDR3 region has 14 residues. The CDR3 DNA reads as TGTGCCAGCAGCAGAGACAGAGGGTCCTCTGAAGCTTTCTTT. It specifies CASSRDRGSSEAFF.

The sample holds a few counts of this clonotype. CDR3 DNA sequence: TGCGCCAGCAGCTTCGACGGAGGCCAGCCCCAGCATTTT. As protein: CASSFDGGQPQHF. The V gene is TRBV5-1, the J gene TRBJ1-5; D remains unclear. V was pared by 2 bases and J by 7 bases, with 10 bases between. The CDR3 sequence is 13 residues long. Germline V gene lookup returns CDR1 SGHRS and CDR2 YFSETQ.

This chain links TRBV20-1 with TRBJ1-4; D is unclear. The CDR3 runs to 15 residues. Germline CDR1 and CDR2: DFQATT and SNEGSKA (reference sequence). The V and J ends lost 3 bases and 7 bases respectively, with 18 bases between them. CDR3 amino acids: CSASLSRSIREKLFF. CDR3 DNA: TGCAGTGCTAGCCTTTCTAGGTCTATCCGTGAAAAACTGTTTTTT.

This clonotype was counted a few times. This sequence joins TRBV5-5 and TRBJ2-4; 8 bases fit TRBD1. Per germline, CDR1 SGHKS and CDR2 YYEKEE (reference sequence). The CDR3 is made up of 15 amino acids. V was clipped by 5 bases and J by 1 base; unmatched bases: 5. CDR3 bases: TGTGCCAGCAGACCGACAGGGGTTGCCAAAAACATTCAGTACTTC. It encodes CASRPTGVAKNIQYF.

V gene TRBV4-2 combines with J gene TRBJ2-1; the match to TRBD2 covers 13 bases. Unmatched junction bases numbered 17, after V lost 4 bases and J lost 5 bases. Per germline, CDR1 LGHNA and CDR2 YNFKEQ. The CDR3 is 20 residues long. The CDR3 sequence: CASSLTSGGPRRRFHNEQFF. Here the CDR3 DNA reads TGTGCCAGCAGCCTGACTAGCGGGGGGCCCCGAAGAAGGTTCCACAATGAGCAGTTCTTC.

This clonotype was found many times. The J gene is TRBJ1-5, the V gene TRBV12-3 or TRBV12-4; TRBD1 is a possible D gene (5 bases). The CDR3 has 16 amino acids. Trimming took 0 bases from V and 2 from J, leaving 11 bases between them. CDR3 DNA: TGTGCCAGCAGTTTAGCAGGACGCAGGGGCAATCAGCCCCAGCATTTT. The encoded protein is CASSLAGRRGNQPQHF.

A few counts support this clonotype. The rearrangement joins TRBV7-3 to TRBJ2-5, with D perhaps matching TRBD2 (5 bases). This CDR3 contains 15 residues. Germline CDR1 is SGHTA and CDR2 is FQGTGA. Deletions cut 0 bases from V and 7 bases from J, with 15 bases between. For the CDR3, the DNA is TGTGCCAGCAGCTTAACTAGGGCGACGGGGTCGACCCAGTACTTC. It specifies CASSLTRATGSTQYF.